This is a list of T cell receptor beta chains from one sample in a study of T cell repertoires in cytomegalovirus infection. One entry per CDR3 protein results from TCRdb running MiXCR on the reads. The profile shows roughly 920,000 distinct CDR3 sequences, roughly 31% of them singletons. For these TCRs, the target antigens are not known. The source was cultured CD8+ T cells from PBMCs, collected from culture after CMV antigen stimulation. The origin of the receptors is a human donor in good health (CMV status not recorded). Some clones in this sample may be carry-over from other donors' samples. Each CDR3 is given with its conserved first and last residue. The D gene is left open where the match is weak. Part of the rows lack a size; the others show once, few, many or a class for expanded clones.

TRBJ1-1	TRBV4-3	15	NA	TRBD1	TGCGCCAGCAGCCAAGAGGACAGGGGATACACTGAAGCTTTCTTT	CASSQEDRGYTEAFF
TRBJ2-6	TRBV6-1	18	many	TRBD2	TGTGCCAGCGGCCTAGCGGGGGGCCAATTCTCTGGGGCCAACGTCCTGACTTTC	CASGLAGGQFSGANVLTF
TRBJ2-7	TRBV20-1	14	NA	NA	TGCAGTGCAACCCCTTTCCAGGCGAGCTACGAGCAGTACTTC	CSATPFQASYEQYF
TRBJ1-5	TRBV28	14	few	NA	TGTGCCAGCAGTTTCCCGGGGGCCAGTCAGCCCCAGCATTTT	CASSFPGASQPQHF
TRBJ2-3	TRBV7-9	13	many	NA	TGTGCCAGCAGCCCCCGACGATCAGATACGCAGTATTTT	CASSPRRSDTQYF
TRBJ1-6	TRBV7-8	16	many	NA	TGTGCCAGCAGCCAGAGATCCCGGGCCCCCGGATCACCCCTCCACTTT	CASSQRSRAPGSPLHF
TRBJ2-6	TRBV2	15	NA	NA	TGTGCCAGCAGTGAAAGGCCAAGTGGGGCCAACGTCCTGACTTTC	CASSERPSGANVLTF
TRBJ1-5	TRBV6-2/TRBV6-3	15	NA	TRBD1	TGTGCCAGCAGTTACGGGCAGGGGGTAGGGCAGCCCCAGCATTTT	CASSYGQGVGQPQHF
TRBJ2-7	TRBV27	14	NA	NA	TGTGCCAGCAGTTTCCTCCGGGGTTCCCACGAGCAGTACTTC	CASSFLRGSHEQYF
TRBJ2-1	TRBV24-1	19	few	TRBD2	TGTGCCACCAGTGATTCCCGACTAGCGGGGGGAAGCTCCTACAATGAGCAGTTCTTC	CATSDSRLAGGSSYNEQFF
TRBJ2-1	TRBV4-1	14	NA	NA	TGCCCCAGCAGCCAAGAACCCCTCCACAATGAGCAGTTCTTC	CPSSQEPLHNEQFF
TRBJ2-2	TRBV12-3/TRBV12-4	15	few	NA	TGTGCCAGCAGTTTCAGGCCTGGGGGGACCGGGGAGCTGTTTTTT	CASSFRPGGTGELFF
TRBJ1-1	TRBV7-9	15	NA	TRBD1	TGTGCCAGCAGCGGGAGGACAGGGAGGTGGACTGAAGCTTTCTTT	CASSGRTGRWTEAFF
TRBJ1-2	TRBV27	13	NA	TRBD1	TGTGCCAGCAGTGCACAGGGGGTAGGCGGCTACACCTTC	CASSAQGVGGYTF
TRBJ1-5	TRBV4-1	16	few	NA	TGCGCCAGCAGCCAAGATTGGAGGGATAGCAATCAGCCCCAGCATTTT	CASSQDWRDSNQPQHF
TRBJ1-2	TRBV27	14	NA	NA	TGTGCCAGCAGTTTATCGAGCCAGTACTATGGCTACACCTTC	CASSLSSQYYGYTF
TRBJ1-1	TRBV19	12	NA	NA	TGTGCCAGTAGTATAGGACGCCTTGAAGCTTTCTTT	CASSIGRLEAFF
TRBJ2-7	TRBV7-6	14	many	TRBD1	TGTGCCAGCAGCTCCCGACAGGGAGCCTACGAGCAGTACTTC	CASSSRQGAYEQYF
TRBJ1-2	TRBV20-1	12	few	TRBD1	TGCAGTGCCAGACAGGGTCCCTATGGCTACACCTTC	CSARQGPYGYTF
TRBJ1-3	TRBV28	17	few	NA	TGTGCCAGCAGTCCCAGACAGGACCCCAGCTCTGGAAACACCATATATTTT	CASSPRQDPSSGNTIYF
TRBJ1-5	TRBV2	14	NA	NA	TGTGCCAGCAGTTCCCCCAGGGGCAATCAGCCCCAGCATTTT	CASSSPRGNQPQHF
TRBJ1-6	TRBV7-9	17	few	NA	TGTGCCAGCAGCCCACAATGGTTGAACAGAAATAATTCACCCCTCCACTTT	CASSPQWLNRNNSPLHF
TRBJ2-2	TRBV7-9	16	few	TRBD1	TGTGCCAGCAGCTCCGCCGGGACAGAGAACACCGGGGAGCTGTTTTTT	CASSSAGTENTGELFF
TRBJ2-5	TRBV6-5	14	few	NA	TGTGCCAGCAGTTACGACGACTTGCAAGAGACCCAGTACTTC	CASSYDDLQETQYF
TRBJ2-1	TRBV29-1	11	few	NA	TGCAGCGTCGGGGCCGGCCATGAGCAGTTCTTC	CSVGAGHEQFF
TRBJ2-5	TRBV20-1	13	few	TRBD2	TGCAGTGCTAGAGAACTAGCGGTGGAGACCCAGTACTTC	CSARELAVETQYF
TRBJ1-2	TRBV29-1	11	NA	NA	TGCAGCGTTGACAGGGAGGATGGCTACACCTTC	CSVDREDGYTF
TRBJ1-4	TRBV7-9	16	many	TRBD1	TGTGCCAGCAGCTTACTCGGGACAGGGGTTAATGAAAAACTGTTTTTT	CASSLLGTGVNEKLFF
TRBJ1-2	TRBV6-6	17	few	TRBD1	TGTGCCAGCAGTTACTCCGGAGGGTTACAGGGGGCGGTGGGCTACACCTTC	CASSYSGGLQGAVGYTF
TRBJ2-1	TRBV9	19	NA	TRBD2	TGTGCCAGCAGCGCCCACCCGGGGGGGGGTTATGGATCCTACAATGAGCAGTTCTTC	CASSAHPGGGYGSYNEQFF
TRBJ2-3	TRBV12-3/TRBV12-4	14	few	NA	TGTGCCAGCAGTTTTCCGGGGGTGAAAGATACGCAGTATTTT	CASSFPGVKDTQYF
TRBJ2-1	TRBV6-1	13	NA	TRBD2	TGTGCCAGCTCCGGACTAGCGGCCAATGAGCAGTTCTTC	CASSGLAANEQFF
TRBJ2-1	TRBV6-5	14	few	NA	TGTGCCAGCAGTTACTCGAGTCCTCAGGGGGAGCAGTTCTTC	CASSYSSPQGEQFF
TRBJ2-3	TRBV7-9	16	few	NA	TGTGCCAGCAGCTTGACAGCGGGCGGTCTCACAGATACGCAGTATTTT	CASSLTAGGLTDTQYF
TRBJ2-7	TRBV4-1	14	NA	TRBD1	TGCGCCAGCAGCCGACAGGGATCTCCTGGCGAGCAGTACTTC	CASSRQGSPGEQYF
TRBJ2-1	TRBV7-8	15	NA	TRBD2	TGTGCCAGCAGCGTTAGCGGGGGGGCCAACAATGAGCAGTTCTTC	CASSVSGGANNEQFF
TRBJ2-1	TRBV27	12	many	NA	TGTGCCAGCAGTGAAAGCTATAATGAGCAGTTCTTC	CASSESYNEQFF
TRBJ2-3	TRBV24-1	16	NA	TRBD1	TGTGCCACCAGTGATTTCGACAGGGTGGCTGCAGATACGCAGTATTTT	CATSDFDRVAADTQYF
TRBJ1-1	TRBV24-1	16	few	NA	TGTGCCACCTCCATTGGGGGGAATTTCATGAACACTGAAGCTTTCTTT	CATSIGGNFMNTEAFF
TRBJ1-5	TRBV6-6	17	once	TRBD1	TGTGCCAGCACCTGGGACAGGAAAAAGGGTAGCAATCAGCCCCAGCATTTT	CASTWDRKKGSNQPQHF
TRBJ1-1	TRBV27	14	NA	NA	TGTGCCAGCAGAACCGGACGGGCGAGGACTGAAGCTTTCTTT	CASRTGRARTEAFF
TRBJ2-1	TRBV2	14	many	TRBD2	TGTGCCAGCCCCGGGACTAGCGGATACAATGAGCAGTTCTTC	CASPGTSGYNEQFF
TRBJ1-1	TRBV7-6	14	NA	TRBD1	TGTGCCAGCAGCTTAGAGGGGGCGGGGGGAGCTGCTTTCTTT	CASSLEGAGGAAFF
TRBJ2-1	TRBV12-3/TRBV12-4	16	few	TRBD2	TGTGCCAGCGCCCTTCTTCTAGCGGGGGTCTACAATGAGCAGTTCTTC	CASALLLAGVYNEQFF
TRBJ1-4	TRBV12-3/TRBV12-4	16	NA	NA	TGTGCCAGCCGCGTTTGGGTGGGAGAAATTAATGAAAAACTGTTTTTT	CASRVWVGEINEKLFF
TRBJ1-6	TRBV6-1	15	many	NA	TGTGCCAGCAGTGAAGGACACCGGGGGAATTCACCCCTCCACTTT	CASSEGHRGNSPLHF
TRBJ1-4	TRBV7-6	15	NA	TRBD1	TGTGCCAGCAGCTTAGCAGACAGGGTCGGTGAAAAACTGTTTTTT	CASSLADRVGEKLFF
TRBJ1-1	TRBV27	14	few	NA	TGTGCCAGCAGTCCCGACGGACTGAACACTGAAGCTTTCTTT	CASSPDGLNTEAFF
TRBJ1-1	TRBV7-4	15	few	NA	TGTGCCAGCAGCTTAGTTGCAGGCAAGAACACTGAAGCTTTCTTT	CASSLVAGKNTEAFF
TRBJ2-5	TRBV6-1	16	NA	TRBD1	TGTGCCAGCAGTAAAACAGGGGGTAGTAACCAAGAGACCCAGTACTTC	CASSKTGGSNQETQYF
TRBJ1-5	TRBV2	15	NA	NA	TGTGCCAGCAGTGCTTTAGTCGGGAGCAATCAGCCCCAGCATTTT	CASSALVGSNQPQHF
TRBJ2-4	TRBV7-9	15	NA	TRBD1	TGTGCCAGCAGCTTACTGGACAGGGTGGGAAACATTCAGTACTTC	CASSLLDRVGNIQYF
TRBJ2-2	TRBV6-1	15	few	TRBD2	TGTGCCAGCAGTGGACTAGCGGGGGGGACCGGGGAGCTGTTTTTT	CASSGLAGGTGELFF
TRBJ1-1	TRBV7-9	14	NA	NA	TGTGCCAGCAGCCCAGCGGGGCGGGGTACTGAAGCTTTCTTT	CASSPAGRGTEAFF
TRBJ1-1	TRBV6-2/TRBV6-3	11	few	NA	TGTGCCAGCAGGAGGAGGACTGAAGCTTTCTTT	CASRRRTEAFF